The 5 T cell receptor beta chains below come from one sample, sequenced in a study of T cell responses to AZD1222 COVID-19 vaccine. This table comes from immunoSEQ multiplex PCR, and its TCRdb copy is limited to in-frame clones, with some not included. This table holds 75,000 to 100,000 clones, more than 75% found once. The sequenced sample was peripheral blood, obtained on day 0 of AZD1222 vaccination. These receptor sequences come from an adult in good health.

The chain is built from TRBV3-1 (or the pseudogene TRBV3-2) and TRBJ2-1; 8 bases agree with TRBD2. The CDR3 is 17 amino acids. Trimming removed 3 bases from V and 3 bases from J; junction bases left unmatched: 10. CDR1 is LGHDT and CDR2 is YNNKEL in the germline V gene (reference sequence). CDR3 amino acids: CASSQHPGTRIYNEQFF. The CDR3 coding sequence is TGTGCCAGCAGCCAGCATCCCGGGACTAGGATCTACAATGAGCAGTTCTTC.

V and J are TRBV10-3 and TRBJ1-1; a weak D match, TRBD1 (5 bases). V dropped 0 bases and J dropped 3 bases, with 8 bases sitting between them. CDR1 and CDR2 (germline): ENHRY, SYGVKD. The CDR3 is made up of 14 amino acids. CDR3 sequence: CAISESQVDTEAFF. The DNA for the CDR3 is TGTGCCATCAGTGAGTCACAGGTGGACACTGAAGCTTTCTTT.

The chain uses TRBV18 and TRBJ2-5; 7 bases are a match to TRBD1. The germline V gene has CDR1 KGHSH and CDR2 LQKENI. The CDR3 runs 13 residues. With V trimmed by 4 bases and J by 2 bases, 1 base remained unmatched. CDR3 bases: TGTGCCAGCTCACTGGGACAGCAAGAGACCCAGTACTTC. Translated, it gives CASSLGQQETQYF.

The CDR3 DNA reads TGCGCCAGCAGCCAAGATCGAAACAGGGTTAATTCACCCCTCCACTTT. It codes for CASSQDRNRVNSPLHF. This chain connects TRBV4-3 to TRBJ1-6; the D gene is possibly TRBD1 (6 bases). CDR1 LGHNA and CDR2 YSLEER come from the germline V gene. The CDR3 has 16 amino acids. Trimming left V 0 bases short and J 6 bases short, with 12 bases between.

A note on this clone: At the DNA level, this CDR3 is encoded by other sequences in the same sample as well. The V and J genes are TRBV29-1 and TRBJ2-1, with D unresolved. Germline V gene lookup returns CDR1 SQVTM and CDR2 ANQGSEA. Trimming stripped 3 bases from V and 4 bases from J, with 4 bases between. The CDR3 sequence is 11 residues long. CDR3 DNA: TGCAGCGTTGACGGGTACAATGAGCAGTTCTTC. Protein sequence: CSVDGYNEQFF.